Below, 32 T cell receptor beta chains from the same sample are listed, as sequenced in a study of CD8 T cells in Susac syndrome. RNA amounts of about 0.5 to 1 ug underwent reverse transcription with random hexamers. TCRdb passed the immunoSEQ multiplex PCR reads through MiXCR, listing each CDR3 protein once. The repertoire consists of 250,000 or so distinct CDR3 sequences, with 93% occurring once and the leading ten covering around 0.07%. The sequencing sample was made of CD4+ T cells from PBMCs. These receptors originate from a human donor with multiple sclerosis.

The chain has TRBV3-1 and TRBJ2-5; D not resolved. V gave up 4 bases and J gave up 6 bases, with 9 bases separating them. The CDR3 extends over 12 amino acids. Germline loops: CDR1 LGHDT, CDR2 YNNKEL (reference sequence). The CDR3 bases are TGTGCCAGCAGCCCTTCTGATCAGACCCAGTACTTC. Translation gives CASSPSDQTQYF.

DNA for the CDR3: TGTGCCAGCAGTGAAGCCCTTGTAGAGACCCAGTACTTC. This sequence encodes CASSEALVETQYF. The chain is built from TRBV6-1 and TRBJ2-5; unclear D gene. Germline assignment: CDR1 MNHNS and CDR2 SASEGT. V lost 0 bases to trimming and J lost 4 bases, with 6 bases between them. The length of the CDR3 is 13 residues.

CDR3 nucleotide sequence: TGTGCCAGCAGCCCGATCGCTTTAATGCCGGGAACTGGAAACACCATATATTTT. This translates into CASSPIALMPGTGNTIYF. The rearrangement joins TRBV7-3 to TRBJ1-3; D gene ambiguous. The V end lost 5 bases, the J end lost 2 bases, and 22 bases lay between the germline ends. Per the germline V gene, CDR1 is SGHTA and CDR2 is FQGTGA. This CDR3 is 18 amino acids long.

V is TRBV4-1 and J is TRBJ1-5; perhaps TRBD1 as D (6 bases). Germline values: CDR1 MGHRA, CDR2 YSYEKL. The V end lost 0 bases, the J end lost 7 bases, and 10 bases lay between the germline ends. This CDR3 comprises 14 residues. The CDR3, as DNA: TGCGCCAGCAGCCAAGATACAGGGAGACAGCCCCAGCATTTT. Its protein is CASSQDTGRQPQHF.

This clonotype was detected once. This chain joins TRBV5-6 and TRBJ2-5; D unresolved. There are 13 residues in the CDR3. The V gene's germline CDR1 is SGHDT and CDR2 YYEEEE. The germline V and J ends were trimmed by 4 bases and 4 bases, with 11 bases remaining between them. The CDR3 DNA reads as TGTGCCAGCAGCGCGGCCTCCACAGAGACCCAGTACTTC. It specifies CASSAASTETQYF.

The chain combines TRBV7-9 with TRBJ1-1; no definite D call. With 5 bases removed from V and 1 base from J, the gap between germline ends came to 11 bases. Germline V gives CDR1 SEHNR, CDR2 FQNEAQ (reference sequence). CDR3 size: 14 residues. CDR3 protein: CASSLEGSNTEAFF. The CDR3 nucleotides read TGTGCCAGCAGCCTGGAAGGGTCGAACACTGAAGCTTTCTTT.

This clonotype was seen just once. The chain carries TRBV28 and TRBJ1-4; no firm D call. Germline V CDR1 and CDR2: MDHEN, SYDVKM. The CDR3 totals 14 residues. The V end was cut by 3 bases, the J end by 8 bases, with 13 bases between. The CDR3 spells CASSLIGSREKLFF. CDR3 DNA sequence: TGTGCCAGCAGTTTGATCGGCAGTCGGGAAAAACTGTTTTTT.

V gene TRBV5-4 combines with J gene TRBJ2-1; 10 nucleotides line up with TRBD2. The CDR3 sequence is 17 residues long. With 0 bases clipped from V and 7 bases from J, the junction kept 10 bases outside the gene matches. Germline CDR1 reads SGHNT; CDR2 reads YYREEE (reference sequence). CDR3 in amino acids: CASSLAPLAGVGNEQFF. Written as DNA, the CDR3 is TGTGCCAGCAGCTTGGCCCCCCTAGCGGGAGTTGGTAATGAGCAGTTCTTC.

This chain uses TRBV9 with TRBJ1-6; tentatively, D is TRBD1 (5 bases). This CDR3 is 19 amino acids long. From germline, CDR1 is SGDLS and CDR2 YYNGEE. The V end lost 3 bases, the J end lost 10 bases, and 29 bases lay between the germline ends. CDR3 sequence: CASSDPSGSGLLFDSPLHF. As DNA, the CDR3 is TGTGCCAGCAGCGACCCTTCCGGGTCAGGGCTTCTCTTTGACTCACCCCTCCACTTT.

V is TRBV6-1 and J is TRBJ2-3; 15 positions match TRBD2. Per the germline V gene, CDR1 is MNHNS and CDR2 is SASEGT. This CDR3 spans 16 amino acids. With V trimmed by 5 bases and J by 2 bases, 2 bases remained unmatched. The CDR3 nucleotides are TGTGCCAGCAGTCGGACTAGCGGGGGGGCCACAGATACGCAGTATTTT. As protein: CASSRTSGGATDTQYF.

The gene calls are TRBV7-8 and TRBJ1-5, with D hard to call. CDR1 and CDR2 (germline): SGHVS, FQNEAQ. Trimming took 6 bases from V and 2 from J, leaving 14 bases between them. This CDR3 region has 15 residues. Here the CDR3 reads CASRSTGDGNQPQHF. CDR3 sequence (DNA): TGTGCCAGCAGAAGCACTGGGGATGGCAATCAGCCCCAGCATTTT.

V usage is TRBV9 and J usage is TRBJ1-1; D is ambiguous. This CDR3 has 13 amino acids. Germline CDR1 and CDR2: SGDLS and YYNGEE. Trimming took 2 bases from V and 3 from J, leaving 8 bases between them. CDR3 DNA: TGTGCCAGCAGCGTTGCGTCGGACACTGAAGCTTTCTTT. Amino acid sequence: CASSVASDTEAFF.

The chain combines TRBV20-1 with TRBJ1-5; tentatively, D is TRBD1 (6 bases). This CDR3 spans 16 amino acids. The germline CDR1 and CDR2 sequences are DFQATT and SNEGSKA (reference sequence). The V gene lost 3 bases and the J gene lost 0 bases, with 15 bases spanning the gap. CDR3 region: CSARGGQPFSNQPQHF. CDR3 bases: TGCAGTGCTAGGGGGGGACAACCCTTTAGCAATCAGCCCCAGCATTTT.

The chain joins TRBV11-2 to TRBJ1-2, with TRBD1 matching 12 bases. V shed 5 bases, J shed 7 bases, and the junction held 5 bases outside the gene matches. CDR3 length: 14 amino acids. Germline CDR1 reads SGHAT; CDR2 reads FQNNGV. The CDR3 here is CASSLGGQGAGYTF. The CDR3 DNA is TGTGCCAGCAGCCTCGGGGGACAGGGGGCTGGCTACACCTTC.

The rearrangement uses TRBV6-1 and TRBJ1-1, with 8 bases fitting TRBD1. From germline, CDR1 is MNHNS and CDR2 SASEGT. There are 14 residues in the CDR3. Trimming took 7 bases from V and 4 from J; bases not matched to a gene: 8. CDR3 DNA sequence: TGTGCCAGCACCTACGGGACAGGTAGCACTGAAGCTTTCTTT. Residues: CASTYGTGSTEAFF.

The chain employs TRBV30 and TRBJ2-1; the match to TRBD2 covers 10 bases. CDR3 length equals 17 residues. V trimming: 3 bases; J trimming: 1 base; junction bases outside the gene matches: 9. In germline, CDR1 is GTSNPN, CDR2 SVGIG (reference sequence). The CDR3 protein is CAWRGGAGGASYNEQFF. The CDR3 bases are TGTGCCTGGAGGGGAGGAGCGGGGGGGGCTTCCTACAATGAGCAGTTCTTC. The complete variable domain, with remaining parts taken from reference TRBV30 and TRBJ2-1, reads SQTIHQWPATLVQPVGSPLSLECTVEGTSNPNLYWYRQAAGRGLQLLFYSVGIGQISSEVPQNLSASRPQDRQFILSSKKLLLSDSGFYLCAWRGGAGGASYNEQFFGPGTRLTVL.

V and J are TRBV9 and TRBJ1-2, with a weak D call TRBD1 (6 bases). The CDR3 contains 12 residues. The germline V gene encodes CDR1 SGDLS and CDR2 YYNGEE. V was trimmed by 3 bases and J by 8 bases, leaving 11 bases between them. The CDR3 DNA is TGTGCCAGCAGCGCGGATACAGGGGGCTACACCTTC. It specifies CASSADTGGYTF.

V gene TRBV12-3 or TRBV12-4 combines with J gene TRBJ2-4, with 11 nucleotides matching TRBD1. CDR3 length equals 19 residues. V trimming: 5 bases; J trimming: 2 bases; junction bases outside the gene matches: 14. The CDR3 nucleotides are TGTGCCAGCAGTCCACCGGGACAGGGGGGCCCGGGGACCAAAAACATTCAGTACTTC. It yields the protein CASSPPGQGGPGTKNIQYF.

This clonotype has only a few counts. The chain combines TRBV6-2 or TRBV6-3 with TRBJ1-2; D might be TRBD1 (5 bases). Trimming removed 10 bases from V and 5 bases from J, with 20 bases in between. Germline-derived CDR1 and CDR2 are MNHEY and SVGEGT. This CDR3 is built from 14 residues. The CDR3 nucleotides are TGTGCCACCCGTCTTGGAGACAGAGCTTATGGCTACACCTTC. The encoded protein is CATRLGDRAYGYTF.

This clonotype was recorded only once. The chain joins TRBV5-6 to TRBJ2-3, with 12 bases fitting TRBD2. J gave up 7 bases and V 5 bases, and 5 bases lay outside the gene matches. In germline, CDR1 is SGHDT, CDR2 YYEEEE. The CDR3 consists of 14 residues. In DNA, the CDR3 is TGTGCCAGCAGGAGACTAGCGGGAGTCCATACGCAGTATTTT. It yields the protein CASRRLAGVHTQYF.

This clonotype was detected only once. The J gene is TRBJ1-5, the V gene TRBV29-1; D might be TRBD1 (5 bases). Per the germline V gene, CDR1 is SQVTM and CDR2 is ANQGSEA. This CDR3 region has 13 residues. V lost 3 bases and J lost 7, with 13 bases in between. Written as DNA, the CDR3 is TGCAGCGTTGAGGGCAGGGAAGGCCAGCCCCAGCATTTT. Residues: CSVEGREGQPQHF.

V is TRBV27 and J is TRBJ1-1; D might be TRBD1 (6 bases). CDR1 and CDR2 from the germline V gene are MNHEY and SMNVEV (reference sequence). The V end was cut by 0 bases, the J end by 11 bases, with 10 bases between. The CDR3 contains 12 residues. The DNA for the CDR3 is TGTGCCAGCAGTTTATCACAGGGCTCGGCTTTCTTT. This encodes CASSLSQGSAFF.

DNA of the CDR3: TGCAGTGCTAGCGGGAGACCCCACAATGAGCAGTTCTTC. Translating gives CSASGRPHNEQFF. This chain links TRBV20-1 with TRBJ2-1; possibly TRBD2 for D (6 bases). Germline CDR1 DFQATT, CDR2 SNEGSKA (reference sequence). The V and J ends lost 3 bases and 5 bases respectively, with 11 bases between them. This CDR3 has 13 amino acids.

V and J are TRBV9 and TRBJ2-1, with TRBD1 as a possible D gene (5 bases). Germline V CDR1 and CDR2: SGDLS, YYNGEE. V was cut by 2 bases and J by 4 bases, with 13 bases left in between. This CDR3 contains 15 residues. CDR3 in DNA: TGTGCCAGCAGCGTCTCGGCAGGGCAATACAATGAGCAGTTCTTC. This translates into CASSVSAGQYNEQFF.

CDR3: CASSHLASGSELFF. In DNA form, the CDR3 reads TGTGCCAGCAGCCACCTGGCTAGCGGCTCGGAGCTGTTTTTT. The chain recombines TRBV12-3 or TRBV12-4 with TRBJ2-2; 7 nucleotides line up with TRBD2. There are 14 residues in the CDR3. Trimming at V came to 6 bases and at J to 10 bases, leaving 11 bases not matched to a gene.

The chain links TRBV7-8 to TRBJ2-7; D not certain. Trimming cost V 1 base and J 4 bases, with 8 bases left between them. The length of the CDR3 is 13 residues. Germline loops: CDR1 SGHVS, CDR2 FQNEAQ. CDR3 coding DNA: TGTGCCAGCAGCTTAGAGTGGTGGTACGAGCAGTACGTC. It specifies CASSLEWWYEQYV.

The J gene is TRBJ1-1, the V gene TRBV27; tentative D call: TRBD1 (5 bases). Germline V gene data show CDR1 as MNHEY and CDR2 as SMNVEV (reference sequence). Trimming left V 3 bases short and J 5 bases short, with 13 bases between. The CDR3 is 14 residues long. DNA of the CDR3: TGTGCCAGCAGTTTCGGGGAAGGGACGACTGAAGCTTTCTTT. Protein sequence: CASSFGEGTTEAFF.

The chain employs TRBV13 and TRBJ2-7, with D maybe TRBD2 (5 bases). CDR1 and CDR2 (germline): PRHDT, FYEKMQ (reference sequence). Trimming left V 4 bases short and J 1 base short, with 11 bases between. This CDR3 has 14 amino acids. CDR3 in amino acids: CASSSRRGSYEQYV. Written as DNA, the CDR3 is TGTGCCAGCAGCTCCCGCCGGGGTTCCTACGAGCAGTACGTC.

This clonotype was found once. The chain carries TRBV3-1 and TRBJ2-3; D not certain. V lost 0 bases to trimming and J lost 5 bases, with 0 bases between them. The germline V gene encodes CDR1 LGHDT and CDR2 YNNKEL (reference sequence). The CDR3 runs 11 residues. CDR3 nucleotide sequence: TGTGCCAGCAGCCAAGAAGATACGCAGTATTTT. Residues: CASSQEDTQYF.

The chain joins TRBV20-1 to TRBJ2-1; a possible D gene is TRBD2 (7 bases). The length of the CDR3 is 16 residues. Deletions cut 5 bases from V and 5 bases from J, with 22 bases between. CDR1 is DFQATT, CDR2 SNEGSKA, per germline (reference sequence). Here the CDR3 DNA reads TGCAGTGCTTTAAACCCGGGGGGCGCATTGGACAATGAGCAGTTCTTC. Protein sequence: CSALNPGGALDNEQFF.

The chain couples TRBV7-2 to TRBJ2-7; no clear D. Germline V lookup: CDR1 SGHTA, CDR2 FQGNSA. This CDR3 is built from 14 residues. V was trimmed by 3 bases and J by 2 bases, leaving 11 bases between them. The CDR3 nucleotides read TGTGCCAGCAGCTTCGACCCTATGGCCTACGAGCAGTACTTC. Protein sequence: CASSFDPMAYEQYF.

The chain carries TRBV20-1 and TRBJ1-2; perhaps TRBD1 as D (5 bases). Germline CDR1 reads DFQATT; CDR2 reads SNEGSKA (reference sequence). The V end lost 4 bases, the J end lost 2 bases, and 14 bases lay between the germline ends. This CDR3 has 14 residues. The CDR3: CSATQGIPNYGYTF. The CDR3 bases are TGCAGTGCTACGCAGGGTATTCCCAACTATGGCTACACCTTC.